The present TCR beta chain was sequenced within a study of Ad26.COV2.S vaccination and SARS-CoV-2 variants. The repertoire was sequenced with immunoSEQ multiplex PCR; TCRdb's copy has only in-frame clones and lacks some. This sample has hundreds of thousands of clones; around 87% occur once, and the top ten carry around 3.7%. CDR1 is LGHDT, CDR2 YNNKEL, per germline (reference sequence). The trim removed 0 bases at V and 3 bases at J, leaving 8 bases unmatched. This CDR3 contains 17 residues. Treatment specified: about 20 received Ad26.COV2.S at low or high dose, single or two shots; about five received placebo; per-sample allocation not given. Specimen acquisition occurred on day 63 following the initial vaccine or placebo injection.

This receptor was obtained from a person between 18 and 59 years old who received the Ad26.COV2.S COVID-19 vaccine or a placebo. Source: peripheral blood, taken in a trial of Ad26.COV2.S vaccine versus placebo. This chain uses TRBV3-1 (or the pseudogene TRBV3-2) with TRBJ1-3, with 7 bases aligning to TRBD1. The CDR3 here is CASSQDRQGIYGNTIYF. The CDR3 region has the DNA TGTGCCAGCAGCCAAGACCGACAGGGAATTTATGGAAACACCATATATTTT.